This record concerns one TCR beta chain sequence. Its antigen remains unidentified. Base qualities are missing; no much larger clone stands one base away. The sample comes from a study of blood T cell repertoires in COVID-19 (TCRdb year 2020). For context, the study as a whole: The collaborator samples originated in the United States, Italy and Spain and spanned the acute and convalescent phases of COVID-19. The prospective study material was composed of cDNA or gDNA derived from T cells, B-cell-depleted T cells, or PBMCs. Deeply sampled blood TCRbeta repertoires from subjects exposed to, actively infected with, or recovered from COVID-19 were included in the dataset. The repertoires were released in a freely available public database meant as a resource for research on the immune response to SARS-CoV-2. The samples were drawn from two sources: the first 160 participants of the ongoing ImmuneRACE study, and 1,200 or so subjects contributed by 6 global collaborators. The sample metadata nearly always contained a de-identified subject ID, COVID-19 status, age in years and sex. HLA class I and class II types, where available, came from metadata supplied by the sample provider rather than from assay-based typing.

Whole blood was collected in K2EDTA tubes by collaborating institutions according to the institutions' own protocols. For TCRbeta analysis, collaborators shipped samples as frozen whole blood, isolated PBMCs, or DNA extracted from either of those sample types. TCRbeta CDR3 regions were amplified from genomic DNA using the immunoSEQ Assay, a bias-controlled multiplex PCR. As for the original processing: Within the assay, amplification of reference gene primers was used to estimate how many nucleated cells each sample contained. Sequence reads were collapsed and filtered to measure the absolute abundance of every unique TCRbeta CDR3 rearrangement. For each sample, productive Simpson clonality was calculated by taking the square root of Simpson's diversity index across productive rearrangements. The immuneACCESS repertoire file appears here via TCRdb, limited to in-frame rearrangements. These files lack a portion of the clones; in checked studies, under half of the deficit traces to unresolved V genes, and the cause of the others is not known. The V and J calls and clone size come from that table; D and trimming were worked out from the DNA. This sample lists tens of thousands of clones; about 87% were detected once. The ten largest clones add up to more than 5.5% of the sample.

Results and caveats for the whole study, not just this receptor: The quantity of clinical and demographic metadata differed by source and by participant and was supplied without curation.

Including the terminal cysteine and phenylalanine, the CDR3 comprises 14 residues. Only the CDR3 DNA stays, 42 bases, in frame from base 1. CDR1 and CDR2 are drawn from the germline V gene (reference sequence): DFQATT, SNEGSKA. V gives up 3 bases and J gives up 5 bases, and the segment between their germline ends measures 16 bases. The sequence was collected from an elderly woman with acute or convalescent COVID-19. The chain joins TRBV20-1 to TRBJ1-1; no D gene is confidently identified. The sample was peripheral blood. The DNA sequence follows: TGCAGTGCTAGTCTGGCCGAAAAGCGAACTGAAGCTTTCTTT. Protein translation: CSASLAEKRTEAFF.